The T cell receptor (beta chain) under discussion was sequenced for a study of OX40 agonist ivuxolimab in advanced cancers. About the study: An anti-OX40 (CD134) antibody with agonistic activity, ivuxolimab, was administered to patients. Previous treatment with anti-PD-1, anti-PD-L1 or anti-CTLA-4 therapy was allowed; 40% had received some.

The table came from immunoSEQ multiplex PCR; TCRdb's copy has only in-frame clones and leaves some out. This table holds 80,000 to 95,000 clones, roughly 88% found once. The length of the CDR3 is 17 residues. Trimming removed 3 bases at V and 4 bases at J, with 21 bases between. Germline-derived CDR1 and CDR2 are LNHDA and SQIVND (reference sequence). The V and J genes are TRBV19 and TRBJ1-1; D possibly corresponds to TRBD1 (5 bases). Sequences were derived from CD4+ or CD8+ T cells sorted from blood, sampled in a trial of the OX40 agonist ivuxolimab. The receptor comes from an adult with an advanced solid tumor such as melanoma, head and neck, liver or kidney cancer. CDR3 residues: CASSIDPPRGGSTEAFF. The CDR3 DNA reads TGTGCCAGTAGTATCGACCCCCCCCGGGGCGGGAGCACTGAAGCTTTCTTT.